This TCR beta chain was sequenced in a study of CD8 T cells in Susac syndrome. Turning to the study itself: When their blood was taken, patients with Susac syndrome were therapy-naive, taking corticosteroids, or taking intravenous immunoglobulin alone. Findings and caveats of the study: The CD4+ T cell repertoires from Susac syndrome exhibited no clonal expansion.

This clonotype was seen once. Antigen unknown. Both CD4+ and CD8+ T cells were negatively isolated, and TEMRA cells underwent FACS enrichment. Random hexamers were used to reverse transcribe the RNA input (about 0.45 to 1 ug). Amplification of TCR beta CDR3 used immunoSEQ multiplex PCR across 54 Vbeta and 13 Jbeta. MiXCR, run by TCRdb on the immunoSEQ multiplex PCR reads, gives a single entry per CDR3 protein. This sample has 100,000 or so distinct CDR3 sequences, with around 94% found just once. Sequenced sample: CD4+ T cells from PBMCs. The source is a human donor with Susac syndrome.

This CDR3 is CSAGLRSRDAEQYF. As DNA, the CDR3 is TGCAGTGCTGGCCTTAGATCTAGGGACGCCGAGCAGTACTTC. The chain couples TRBV20-1 to TRBJ2-7; tentatively, D is TRBD1 or TRBD2 (5 bases each). Germline lookup yields CDR1 DFQATT and CDR2 SNEGSKA (reference sequence). This CDR3 comprises 14 residues. Trimming left V 5 bases short and J 6 bases short, with 20 bases between.